Listed here are 19 T cell receptor beta chains from one sample, sequenced in a study of cytomegalovirus exposure and HLA in healthy donors. Amplification used 60 Vbeta primers and 13 Jbeta primers. Generated by immunoSEQ multiplex PCR, the TCRdb table keeps only in-frame clones and is missing some. This sample has 110,000 or so clones, with approximately 79% found just once. Sequenced material: PBMCs. The receptors originated from a young man in good health and CMV-seropositive.

CDR3 sequence: CASGSSYNSPLHF. The CDR3 DNA follows: TGTGCCAGCGGGAGCTCCTATAATTCACCCCTCCACTTT. This chain joins TRBV5-8 and TRBJ1-6; no clear D gene. V lost 7 bases to trimming and J lost 0 bases, with 5 bases between them. CDR3 size: 13 residues. Germline CDR1 reads SGHTS; CDR2 reads YDEGEE. Based on the CDR3 plus reference TRBV5-8 and TRBJ1-6, the full variable domain is EAGVTQSPTHLIKTRGQQATLRCSPISGHTSVYWYQQALGLGLQFLLWYDEGEERNRGNFPPRFSGRQFPNYSSELNVNALELEDSALYLCASGSSYNSPLHFGNGTRLTVT.

This clone was observed a single time. The chain links TRBV10-2 to TRBJ1-4; D gene ambiguous. Trimming pared 4 bases from V and 5 bases from J, leaving 14 bases between. This CDR3 has 15 residues. Germline CDR1 WSHSY, CDR2 SAAADI. The CDR3: CASSGGAQENEKLFF. CDR3 sequence (DNA): TGCGCCAGCAGTGGTGGAGCGCAAGAGAATGAAAAACTGTTTTTT.

The CDR3, as DNA: TGTGCCAGCAGCTTGACGGGGAACACTGAAGCTTTCTTT. Translation: CASSLTGNTEAFF. The chain employs TRBV5-5 and TRBJ1-1; D remains unclear. The CDR3 loop spans 13 amino acids. V lost 1 base to trimming and J lost 1 base, with 5 bases between them. Germline loops: CDR1 SGHKS, CDR2 YYEKEE (reference sequence).

The chain carries TRBV29-1 and TRBJ1-2, with D hard to call. The CDR3 contains 11 residues. The germline gives CDR1 SQVTM, CDR2 ANQGSEA. V was cut by 2 bases and J by 5 bases, with 6 bases left in between. The CDR3 spells CSVESGYGYTF. For the CDR3, the DNA is TGCAGCGTTGAATCGGGTTATGGCTACACCTTC.

The chain combines TRBV19 with TRBJ1-2; D is uncertain. From germline, CDR1 is LNHDA and CDR2 SQIVND (reference sequence). V lost 5 bases, J lost 8 bases, and 12 bases lay in between. The CDR3 totals 12 residues. The CDR3 here is CASSLYETGYTF. The CDR3 region has the DNA TGTGCCAGTAGTCTTTACGAGACAGGCTACACCTTC.

In its sample, this clone was seen a few times. The chain carries TRBV9 and TRBJ1-5; weak D call: TRBD1 (6 bases). Germline CDR1 reads SGDLS; CDR2 reads YYNGEE. With 2 bases removed from V and 0 bases from J, the gap between germline ends came to 9 bases. The CDR3 sequence is 15 residues long. This CDR3 reads CASSVAGDSNQPQHF. In DNA form, the CDR3 reads TGTGCCAGCAGCGTTGCAGGGGATAGCAATCAGCCCCAGCATTTT.

The gene calls are TRBV7-3 and TRBJ1-2, with TRBD1 matching over 7 bases. The V and J ends lost 1 base and 7 bases, in that order; junction bases with no gene match: 3. The V gene's germline CDR1 is SGHTA and CDR2 FQGTGA. The CDR3 contains 13 residues. The CDR3 DNA reads as TGTGCCAGCAGCTTAAAAGGGGGCTTTGGCTACACCTTC. Translation gives CASSLKGGFGYTF. The full variable domain, with the rest looked up from reference TRBV7-3 and TRBJ1-2, is GAGVSQTPSNKVTEKGKYVELRCDPISGHTALYWYRQSLGQGPEFLIYFQGTGAADDSGLPNDRFFAVRPEGSVSTLKIQRTERGDSAVYLCASSLKGGFGYTFGSGTRLTVV.

V gene TRBV30 combines with J gene TRBJ1-4; the D gene is possibly TRBD1 (5 bases). Trimming removed 2 bases at V and 3 bases at J, with 10 bases between. Germline-derived CDR1 and CDR2 are GTSNPN and SVGIG (reference sequence). The CDR3 length is 14 residues. The CDR3 coding sequence is TGTGCCTGGAGTTGGCGGGGGGCTAATGAAAAACTGTTTTTT. It translates to CAWSWRGANEKLFF.

V and J are TRBV11-2 and TRBJ2-2, with TRBD2 matching 14 bases. Germline V CDR1 and CDR2: SGHAT, FQNNGV. CDR3 length: 18 amino acids. With V trimmed by 5 bases and J by 0 bases, 5 bases remained unmatched. The CDR3 protein is CASSGRTSGGPNTGELFF. In DNA, the CDR3 is TGTGCCAGCAGCGGCCGGACTAGCGGGGGGCCGAACACCGGGGAGCTGTTTTTT.

The genes are TRBV19 and TRBJ2-4; 12 nucleotides line up with TRBD1. The CDR3 has 17 amino acids. After removal of 5 bases from V and 4 bases from J, the junction contained 9 bases not matched to a gene. Germline CDR1 is LNHDA and CDR2 is SQIVND (reference sequence). CDR3 DNA: TGTGCCAGTAGTTACGGGGGACAGGGGGCGCAGAAAAACATTCAGTACTTC. Encoded protein: CASSYGGQGAQKNIQYF.

The chain carries TRBV25-1 and TRBJ2-1; TRBD1 is a possible D gene (6 bases). V dropped 4 bases and J dropped 13 bases, with 17 bases sitting between them. This CDR3 has 13 residues. Germline CDR1 MGHDK, CDR2 SYGVNS. The CDR3 DNA is TGTGCCAGCAGTGTCTCCCCGGGACAAGGACAGTTCTTC. Encoded protein: CASSVSPGQGQFF.

The chain employs TRBV19 and TRBJ1-1, with TRBD1 matching over 7 bases. CDR3 size: 15 residues. The V and J ends lost 1 base and 1 base, in that order; junction bases with no gene match: 3. From germline, CDR1 is LNHDA and CDR2 SQIVND (reference sequence). The CDR3 reads CASSIGRTGNTEAFF. The DNA for the CDR3 is TGTGCCAGTAGTATAGGGAGGACAGGGAACACTGAAGCTTTCTTT.

This chain joins TRBV4-1 and TRBJ2-1; maybe TRBD2 (6 bases). The CDR3 runs to 19 residues. The germline V gene encodes CDR1 MGHRA and CDR2 YSYEKL. V was clipped by 0 bases and J by 7 bases, with 25 bases between them. CDR3 bases: TGCGCCAGCAGCCAAGAGGGGATGACAGCCTCGGGGGAGAGGAATGAGCAGTTCTTC. Its translation is CASSQEGMTASGERNEQFF.

The chain couples TRBV7-9 to TRBJ1-3, with D possibly matching TRBD1 (6 bases). Germline V gene data show CDR1 as SEHNR and CDR2 as FQNEAQ (reference sequence). With 6 bases removed from V and 0 bases from J, the gap between germline ends came to 12 bases. The length of the CDR3 is 15 residues. The CDR3 region is CASRNQGSSGNTIYF. In DNA, the CDR3 is TGTGCCAGCAGGAACCAGGGGAGCTCTGGAAACACCATATATTTT.

The rearrangement links TRBV9 to TRBJ1-1; D possibly corresponds to TRBD1 (6 bases). The CDR3 is 14 amino acids. CDR1 is SGDLS and CDR2 is YYNGEE in the germline V gene. The V end was cut by 3 bases, the J end by 1 base, with 10 bases between. The CDR3 region is CASSAYRENTEAFF. The CDR3, as DNA: TGTGCCAGCAGCGCTTACAGGGAGAACACTGAAGCTTTCTTT.

The CDR3 DNA is TGTGCCAGCAGCTTGGGAAGCGGGGGGCTCTCCTACAATGAGCAGTTCTTC. It specifies CASSLGSGGLSYNEQFF. The V gene is TRBV5-4, the J gene TRBJ2-1, with TRBD2 matching 9 bases. Germline CDR1 is SGHNT and CDR2 is YYREEE (reference sequence). The CDR3 is 17 residues long. Germline trimming cut 0 bases from V and 0 bases from J; bases unmatched to any gene: 4. Full variable domain (missing parts from reference TRBV5-4 and TRBJ2-1): ETGVTQSPTHLIKTRGQQVTLRCSSQSGHNTVSWYQQALGQGPQFIFQYYREEENGRGNFPPRFSGLQFPNYSSELNVNALELDDSALYLCASSLGSGGLSYNEQFFGPGTRLTVL.

The chain joins TRBV6-1 to TRBJ1-5, with D hard to call. CDR3 length: 15 residues. Germline V CDR1 and CDR2: MNHNS, SASEGT. V dropped 1 base and J dropped 2 bases, with 9 bases sitting between them. This CDR3 reads CASSEGETRNQPQHF. CDR3 coding DNA: TGTGCCAGCAGTGAAGGCGAAACCCGCAATCAGCCCCAGCATTTT.

The chain links TRBV30 to TRBJ1-4, with a possible D match to TRBD1 (5 bases). V was shortened by 1 base and J by 8 bases, with 8 bases between the two germline ends. CDR1 GTSNPN and CDR2 SVGIG come from the germline V gene (reference sequence). The CDR3 totals 12 residues. For the CDR3, the DNA is TGTGCCTGGAGTGGGGGCGAGGAAAAACTGTTTTTT. Its translation: CAWSGGEEKLFF.

The genes are TRBV11-2 and TRBJ2-3, with 12 bases fitting TRBD2. Germline CDR1 is SGHAT and CDR2 is FQNNGV. CDR3 length: 17 amino acids. V was clipped by 4 bases and J by 3 bases; unmatched bases: 8. Here the CDR3 reads CASSSGLAGPLTDTQYF. For the CDR3, the DNA is TGTGCCAGCAGCTCGGGACTAGCGGGCCCACTTACAGATACGCAGTATTTT. Based on the CDR3 plus reference TRBV11-2 and TRBJ2-3, the full variable domain is EAGVAQSPRYKIIEKRQSVAFWCNPISGHATLYWYQQILGQGPKLLIQFQNNGVVDDSQLPKDRFSAERLKGVDSTLKIQPAKLEDSAVYLCASSSGLAGPLTDTQYFGPGTRLTVL.